The text below deals with one T cell receptor (beta chain). Its antigen is not identified. From germline, CDR1 is SQVTM and CDR2 ANQGSEA. The CDR3 runs 17 residues. Trimming cost V 1 base and J 3 bases; bases outside gene matches: 11. Alpha and beta constant-region primers primed reverse transcription of around 550 ng RNA. Separate chain-specific third strand synthesis with multiplexing indices produced the alpha and beta libraries. MiXCR was run by TCRdb on the 5' RACE reads, yielding one entry per CDR3 protein. This sample carries about 18,000 distinct CDR3 sequences, about 9.5% of them seen once, and the ten largest clones take 3.1%. The repertoire came from unfractionated whole blood and reflected all unsorted peripheral T cells. Peripheral blood, roughly 2.7 ml, was drawn for RNA extraction. The sample originates from a study of HIV-infected patients and healthy controls. Study-wide points: Healthy control repertoires had roughly threefold more distinct CDR3s than untreated HIV+ repertoires, and higher Shannon diversity.

The chain uses TRBV29-1 and TRBJ2-5, with 10 bases identical to TRBD2. The sample was blood. This TCR came from an adult in good health. The CDR3 protein is CSVEVRKTSGKKETQYF. The CDR3 DNA sequence: TGCAGCGTTGAAGTCAGGAAAACTAGCGGGAAGAAAGAGACCCAGTACTTC.